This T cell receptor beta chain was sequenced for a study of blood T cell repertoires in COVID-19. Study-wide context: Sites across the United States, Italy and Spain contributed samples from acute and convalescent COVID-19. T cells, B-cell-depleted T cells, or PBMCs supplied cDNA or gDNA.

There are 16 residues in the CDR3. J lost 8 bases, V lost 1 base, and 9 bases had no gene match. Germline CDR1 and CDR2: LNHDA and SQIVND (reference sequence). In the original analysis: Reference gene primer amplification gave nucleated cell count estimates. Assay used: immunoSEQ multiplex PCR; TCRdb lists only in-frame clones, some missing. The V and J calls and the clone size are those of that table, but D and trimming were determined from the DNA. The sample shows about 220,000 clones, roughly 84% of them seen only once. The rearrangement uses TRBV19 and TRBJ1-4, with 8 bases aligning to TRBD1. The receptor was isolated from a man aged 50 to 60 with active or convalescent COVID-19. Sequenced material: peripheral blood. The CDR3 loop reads CASSIAAQGADEKLFF. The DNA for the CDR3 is TGTGCCAGTAGTATAGCAGCTCAGGGGGCCGACGAAAAACTGTTTTTT.